This T cell receptor (beta chain) stems from a study of monozygotic twins with inflammatory bowel disease. Points on this clonotype: What it binds is not known.

Overall study findings and caveats: Subtypes among T cells remained indistinguishable.

Total RNA amounting to roughly 3,400 ng went into each TCR library. The authors made each sample's cDNA in eight separate reactions. Template switching incorporated UMIs with a 6-nucleotide sample barcode. TCRdb reprocessed the 5' RACE reads, with one entry per CDR3 protein and no DNA. In total, the table holds around 450,000 distinct CDR3 sequences. The germline gives CDR1 SGHTA, CDR2 FQGTGA. The CDR3 is 19 amino acids. The chain uses TRBV7-3 and TRBJ2-2; no DNA is available, so the TRBD2 call from TCRdb remains unchecked. The origin of this receptor is a human donor with ulcerative colitis or Crohn's disease, or a healthy co-twin of an affected twin (not recorded which). Material: blood. CDR3 protein: CADSGRTSDIGVESGELFF.